This T cell receptor beta chain was found in a study of blood T cell repertoires in COVID-19. The wider study: The study drew acute and convalescent COVID-19 samples from the United States, Italy and Spain. PBMCs, B-cell-depleted T cells, or T cells provided the cDNA or gDNA that made up the material.

The germline gives CDR1 MNHEY, CDR2 SVGAGI. V was clipped by 9 bases and J by 8 bases; unmatched bases: 9. CDR3 size: 13 residues. Methods used by the authors: Reference gene primer amplification in the assay estimated nucleated cell counts. Method: immunoSEQ multiplex PCR; TCRdb's copy keeps in-frame clones and lacks some. V and J calls and clone size are given by that table; D and trimming were obtained from the DNA. The table shows over 75,000 clones, with almost 80% occurring only once. This chain joins TRBV6-5 and TRBJ2-3; 9 positions match TRBD2. This clonotype was obtained from a human donor in a cohort sampled during active COVID-19. Sequences were obtained from peripheral blood. CDR3 sequence (DNA): TGTGCCAGTATGCGGGGGGGCCGGGGTACGCAGTATTTT. As protein: CASMRGGRGTQYF.